This TCR beta chain was sequenced in a study of T cells after somatic rescue of genetic block. Clones were read by immunoSEQ multiplex PCR, and TCRdb kept only the in-frame ones, dropping some. The sample lists roughly 7,000 clones, 80% to 85% occurring once. The sequenced sample consisted of peripheral blood mononuclear cells (PBMCs). This receptor was identified in a boy younger than 18.

The CDR3 protein is CASSPIAGAGEQYF. CDR3 in DNA: TGTGCCAGCTCACCAATAGCGGGAGCGGGGGAGCAGTACTTC. V and J are TRBV18 and TRBJ2-7; 9 bases are a match to TRBD2. Germline CDR1 KGHSH, CDR2 LQKENI. The CDR3 has 14 amino acids. Germline trimming cut 2 bases from V and 7 bases from J; bases unmatched to any gene: 6.